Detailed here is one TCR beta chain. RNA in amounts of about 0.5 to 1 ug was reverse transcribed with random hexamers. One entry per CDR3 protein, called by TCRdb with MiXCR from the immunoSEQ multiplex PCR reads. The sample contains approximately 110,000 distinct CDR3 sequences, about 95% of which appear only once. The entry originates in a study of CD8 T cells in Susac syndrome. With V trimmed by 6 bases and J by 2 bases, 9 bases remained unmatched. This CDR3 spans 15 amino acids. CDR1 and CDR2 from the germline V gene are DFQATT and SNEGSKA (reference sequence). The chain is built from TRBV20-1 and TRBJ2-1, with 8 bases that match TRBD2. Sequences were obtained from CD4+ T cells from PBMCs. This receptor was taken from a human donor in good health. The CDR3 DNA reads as TGCAGTGCGCGGCGGGCGGGAGGCCCCTACAATGAGCAGTTCTTC. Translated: CSARRAGGPYNEQFF.